The rows below give T cell receptor beta chains drawn from one sample of a study of CD4 T cells in relation to SARS-CoV-2 and coronaviruses. Their antigens remain unidentified. Profiling relied on immunoSEQ multiplex PCR, and the TCRdb table lists in-frame clones only, not all of them. Found here are over 25,000 clones, nearly 80% of them singletons; the top ten hold 20%. The sample taken for sequencing was CD4+ T cells from PBMCs, cultured in vitro. The receptors derive from a human donor in good health. CDR3s include the opening cysteine and the closing phenylalanine or tryptophan. The D gene is left open where the match is weak. Size is omitted from some rows. Given values are once, few, many or a class for expanded clones.

CDR3nt	CDR3aa	abundance	d_gene	j_gene	v_gene
TGCGCCAGCAGCCAAGGGGCCACTAGCGGGGGGGCCCATGAGCAGTTCTTC	CASSQGATSGGAHEQFF	NA	TRBD2	TRBJ2-1	TRBV4-1
TGTGCCAGCAGGAGCTCGGGACGGATTAATGAAAAACTGTTTTTT	CASRSSGRINEKLFF	once	NA	TRBJ1-4	TRBV6-5
TGCAGCGTACCCCAGCGGGGGAGTTTGGAGACCCAGTACTTC	CSVPQRGSLETQYF	NA	TRBD2	TRBJ2-5	TRBV29-1
TGTGCCAGCAGCGGGAGGACCGATGAGCAGTTCTTC	CASSGRTDEQFF	few	NA	TRBJ2-1	TRBV7-9
TGTGCCAGTAGTATACCGGCGAGGGGGGGTCAGCCCCAGCATTTT	CASSIPARGGQPQHF	few	NA	TRBJ1-5	TRBV19
TGTGCCAGCAGCCGGACTAGCGGGAGCTACGAGCAGTACTTC	CASSRTSGSYEQYF	NA	TRBD2	TRBJ2-7	TRBV11-2
TGTGCCAGCAGCTTAGAGGGGAACACTGAAGCTTTCTTT	CASSLEGNTEAFF	NA	NA	TRBJ1-1	TRBV7-2
TGTGCCAGCAGCCCCGGGACAGGGCGGTACGAGCAGTACTTC	CASSPGTGRYEQYF	NA	TRBD1	TRBJ2-7	TRBV3-1/TRBV3-2
TGCAGCGTGGGGACAGGGGGCTTAGAGACCCAGTACTTC	CSVGTGGLETQYF	NA	TRBD1	TRBJ2-5	TRBV29-1
TGTGCCTGGAGTGTAGGGGGAATTGGGTACGAGCAGTACTTC	CAWSVGGIGYEQYF	NA	NA	TRBJ2-7	TRBV30
TGTGCCAGCAGCCCCTCCCTAGGGGGCTACACCTTC	CASSPSLGGYTF	hyperexpanded	NA	TRBJ1-2	TRBV7-9
TGCGCCAGCAGCTTGGGGACCCGAAGTCCGGAGACCCAGTACTTC	CASSLGTRSPETQYF	NA	NA	TRBJ2-5	TRBV5-1
TGTGCCAGCAGCTTGGGACTAGCGGGAGTAACGGAGCAGTTCTTC	CASSLGLAGVTEQFF	NA	TRBD2	TRBJ2-1	TRBV5-6
TGTGCCAGCTGGAATAGCGGGGGGAACTACAATGAGCAGTTCTTC	CASWNSGGNYNEQFF	NA	TRBD2	TRBJ2-1	TRBV2
TGCGCCAGCAGCCCCCCATGGGGAGGCACTGAAGCTTTCTTT	CASSPPWGGTEAFF	NA	NA	TRBJ1-1	TRBV4-1
TGTGCCAGCGGGACAGGGGCGAACACCGGGGAGCTGTTTTTT	CASGTGANTGELFF	NA	TRBD1	TRBJ2-2	TRBV2
TGTGCCAGCAGCGCCCGTACAGCGAACACTGAAGCTTTCTTT	CASSARTANTEAFF	NA	NA	TRBJ1-1	TRBV9
TGTGCCAGCACGGGGGGTTACCAAGAGACCCAGTACTTC	CASTGGYQETQYF	few	TRBD2	TRBJ2-5	TRBV6-6
TGTGCCAGTAGTAATACAGGGGGCTTCCACTACGAGCAGTACTTC	CASSNTGGFHYEQYF	once	TRBD1	TRBJ2-7	TRBV19
TGTGCCAGCAGCTCTGGCACCCGGAGAGAAGCTTTCTTT	CASSSGTRREAFF	NA	NA	TRBJ1-1	TRBV5-4
TGTGCCAGCAGTTACTCGTGGGTCCCAAGAGGAAACACCATATATTTT	CASSYSWVPRGNTIYF	NA	NA	TRBJ1-3	TRBV6-5
TGTGCCAGCAGCTTTGGAGAGGAGCAGTTCTTC	CASSFGEEQFF	NA	NA	TRBJ2-1	TRBV7-2
TGCGCCAGCAGCCCGGGACTAGCGGGAGGGCCGCGGACCGGGGAGCTGTTTTTT	CASSPGLAGGPRTGELFF	NA	TRBD2	TRBJ2-2	TRBV4-1
TGTGCCAGCAGCCCCGTAGGGCAAGGGTCACCCCTCCACTTT	CASSPVGQGSPLHF	NA	NA	TRBJ1-6	TRBV7-2
TGTGCCAGCAGTCCCGGACGAGAGCCGAACACTGAAGCTTTCTTT	CASSPGREPNTEAFF	once	NA	TRBJ1-1	TRBV7-9
TGTGCCAGCAGCTTACAGGGAGGGAACACTGAAGCTTTCTTT	CASSLQGGNTEAFF	NA	NA	TRBJ1-1	TRBV13
TGTGCCTGGAGGGGGCCTATGAACACTGAAGCTTTCTTT	CAWRGPMNTEAFF	once	NA	TRBJ1-1	TRBV30
TGTGCCAGCAGTCAAGGTCGCAGGGCTCCCGATGAGCAGTTCTTC	CASSQGRRAPDEQFF	NA	NA	TRBJ2-1	TRBV27
TGTGCCTGGAGTGTAGGCACAGGGATCCTATACGAGCAGTACTTC	CAWSVGTGILYEQYF	NA	NA	TRBJ2-7	TRBV30
TGTGCCAGCAGTGAAGGGTCAGGGGACCAGCCCCAGCATTTT	CASSEGSGDQPQHF	NA	NA	TRBJ1-5	TRBV25-1
TGTGCCAGCAGCTCGGGACTTTACACCGGGGAGCTGTTTTTT	CASSSGLYTGELFF	NA	NA	TRBJ2-2	TRBV7-3
TGTGCCAGCTCGGAGGTTGGGGGTGAAAAACTGTTTTTT	CASSEVGGEKLFF	NA	NA	TRBJ1-4	TRBV18
TGTGCCTGGAGTCAATCGGAACGGGGGACCCAGTACTTC	CAWSQSERGTQYF	NA	NA	TRBJ2-5	TRBV30
TGTGCCAGCAGTCGATTGTTGGACAGGGGTGCAGATACGCAGTATTTT	CASSRLLDRGADTQYF	NA	TRBD1	TRBJ2-3	TRBV6-2/TRBV6-3
TGTGCCAGCAGTTCCCGGAGGGGACACCATACCTTC	CASSSRRGHHTF	NA	NA	TRBJ1-2	TRBV6-5
TGTGCCAGCAGAGAAACTACAGGGGGCAATCAGCCCCAGCATTTT	CASRETTGGNQPQHF	NA	TRBD1	TRBJ1-5	TRBV2
TGTGCCAGCAGGACAGGCCTCATGAACACTGAAGCTTTCTTT	CASRTGLMNTEAFF	NA	NA	TRBJ1-1	TRBV6-5
TGTGCCAGCAGTCAGCAAGGGCGTACCGAGCAGTACTTC	CASSQQGRTEQYF	NA	NA	TRBJ2-7	TRBV27
TGCAGCGTTGAAAGAGCGGACGGGACCTACGAGCAGTACTTC	CSVERADGTYEQYF	NA	NA	TRBJ2-7	TRBV29-1
TGCGCCAGCAGCCACGCCCGGGTGGGACTGGATGAAAAACTGTTTTTT	CASSHARVGLDEKLFF	NA	NA	TRBJ1-4	TRBV4-3
TGTGCCAGCAGTTCATGGACTGTTAGGGCCAACGTCCTGACTTTC	CASSSWTVRANVLTF	NA	NA	TRBJ2-6	TRBV27
TGTGCCAGCAGCTTAGAGTCCTATAATTCACCCCTCCACTTT	CASSLESYNSPLHF	NA	NA	TRBJ1-6	TRBV7-9
TGCGCCAGCAGCCAAGTACGGGCTAGCGGGACCAACGAGGATACGCAGTATTTT	CASSQVRASGTNEDTQYF	NA	TRBD2	TRBJ2-3	TRBV4-1
TGTGCCAGCAGCAAAGGGGGTGTCGGTAGCAATCAGCCCCAGCATTTT	CASSKGGVGSNQPQHF	NA	NA	TRBJ1-5	TRBV14
TGCGCCAGCAGCCTGGACAACACAGATACGCAGTATTTT	CASSLDNTDTQYF	NA	NA	TRBJ2-3	TRBV5-1
TGTGCCAGCAGCCGAAACTGGGATGAGCAGTTCTTC	CASSRNWDEQFF	NA	NA	TRBJ2-1	TRBV7-9
TGTGCCAGCAGCGTAGAGCCCCCGGGACTCCCGGGCACCGGGGAGCTGTTTTTT	CASSVEPPGLPGTGELFF	NA	NA	TRBJ2-2	TRBV9
TGTGCCAGCTCACCAGGCATCGGGACAGGGACCTACGAGCAGTACTTC	CASSPGIGTGTYEQYF	NA	TRBD1	TRBJ2-7	TRBV18
TGTGCCAGCAGCTTCTCTAGCGGGCCCTACAATGAGCAGTTCTTC	CASSFSSGPYNEQFF	NA	TRBD2	TRBJ2-1	TRBV11-3
TGTGCCAGCAGTGACCGGACAAGGGCTGGGGAAAAACTGTTTTTT	CASSDRTRAGEKLFF	few	NA	TRBJ1-4	TRBV25-1
TGCGCCAGCAGCGAAGGACTAGCGGCTGAGCAGTTCTTC	CASSEGLAAEQFF	NA	TRBD2	TRBJ2-1	TRBV5-1